This T cell receptor beta chain was sequenced in a study of vaccination and CD4 T cells after COVID-19. The overall study: At a median around 100 days (range 35 to 161) after diagnosis, post-COVID samples were drawn. The post-vaccine samples came a median around 75 days after dose two (range 14 to 241).

This CDR3 comprises 15 residues. Trimming cost V 2 bases and J 5 bases; bases outside gene matches: 6. Per the germline V gene, CDR1 is MNHNS and CDR2 is SASEGT. Specified treatment: approximately 10-day PBMC culture with coronavirus spike peptide pools or control peptides (ViraFEST assay). ViraFEST stimulated the growth of antigen-specific T cells using peptide pools and subsequently profiled their TCRs by sequencing. A word on this clonotype: Its antigen is not known.

The Oncomine TCR Beta short-read assay was applied to DNA of cultured CD4+ T cells. TCRdb itself ran the PCR reads through MiXCR, one entry per CDR3 protein. The sample has more than 9,000 distinct CDR3 sequences; 20% are singletons. This sample comprised CD4+ T cells from blood, cultured in vitro, obtained before SARS-CoV-2 vaccination. The TCR originated in a human donor who received a COVID-19 vaccine. V gene TRBV6-1 combines with J gene TRBJ1-2, with 9 nucleotides matching TRBD1. CDR3 in DNA: TGTGCCAGCAGTGAAAACAGGGGGCTCGGGTATGGCTACACCTTC. It translates to CASSENRGLGYGYTF.